The rows below give T cell receptor beta chains drawn from one sample of a study of blood T cell repertoires in COVID-19. Produced via immunoSEQ multiplex PCR; TCRdb's table is partial and in-frame only. The sample lists approximately 270,000 clones; more than 75% were seen once. Sequences were obtained from PBMCs or T cells enriched from blood (not recorded which). The receptors here all came from a man aged 35 to 55 who had recovered from COVID-19. The CDR3 runs from the conserved cysteine through the conserved F or W. The D gene is left open where the match is weak. Size values are once, few and many counts, or a class for expanded clones, and some rows have none.

D gene	V gene	clone size	J gene	CDR3 protein	CDR3 DNA
NA	TRBV9	NA	TRBJ1-3	CASSARTASGNTIYF	TGTGCCAGCAGCGCCAGGACAGCCTCTGGAAACACCATATATTTT
TRBD1	TRBV6-2/TRBV6-3	NA	TRBJ1-6	CASSFPSGQGAWNSPLHF	TGTGCCAGCAGTTTTCCCTCGGGACAGGGGGCTTGGAATTCACCCCTCCACTTT
NA	TRBV18	NA	TRBJ2-3	CASSPENTQYF	TGTGCCAGCTCGCCCGAGAATACGCAGTATTTT
NA	TRBV19	NA	TRBJ1-1	CASSASGGAHTEAFF	TGTGCCAGTAGTGCCTCCGGGGGGGCACACACTGAAGCTTTCTTT
TRBD2	TRBV9	once	TRBJ2-7	CASSPRLAGDEQYF	TGTGCCAGCAGCCCAAGACTAGCGGGGGATGAGCAGTACTTC
NA	TRBV30	NA	TRBJ2-7	CAWSVYPAYEQYF	TGTGCCTGGAGTGTTTACCCAGCCTACGAGCAGTACTTC
NA	TRBV3-1/TRBV3-2	once	TRBJ2-3	CASSQATHTDTQYF	TGTGCCAGCAGCCAAGCTACGCACACAGATACGCAGTATTTT
TRBD1	TRBV2	few	TRBJ2-5	CASSEDRGAETQYF	TGTGCCAGCAGCGAGGACAGGGGCGCAGAGACCCAGTACTTC
TRBD1	TRBV30	NA	TRBJ2-7	CAWEGQGGYEQYF	TGTGCCTGGGAAGGACAGGGTGGCTACGAGCAGTACTTC
NA	TRBV19	NA	TRBJ2-6	CASSITTTGANVLTF	TGTGCCAGTAGTATAACTACTACTGGGGCCAACGTCCTGACTTTC
NA	TRBV25-1	once	TRBJ1-1	CASSEGGGILTEAFF	TGTGCCAGCAGTGAAGGGGGGGGGATACTAACTGAAGCTTTCTTT
NA	TRBV28	NA	TRBJ1-6	CASRRDTFSSLHF	TGTGCCAGCCGTCGGGACACTTTTTCTTCCCTCCACTTT
TRBD1	TRBV27	NA	TRBJ1-1	CASSPSPGTGITEAFF	TGTGCCAGCAGCCCTAGTCCCGGGACAGGGATCACTGAAGCTTTCTTT
TRBD2	TRBV7-9	few	TRBJ2-3	CASSGLAGGPTGTDTQYF	TGTGCCAGCAGCGGCCTAGCGGGAGGCCCTACGGGGACAGATACGCAGTATTTT
TRBD1	TRBV6-5	few	TRBJ1-1	CASSYHSGGTEAFF	TGTGCCAGCAGTTACCACTCAGGGGGCACTGAAGCTTTCTTT
NA	TRBV28	NA	TRBJ2-1	CASSFRLVGEQFF	TGTGCCAGCAGTTTTCGACTAGTTGGTGAGCAGTTCTTC
TRBD2	TRBV7-9	NA	TRBJ2-7	CASSLLAGTYEQYF	TGTGCCAGCAGCTTACTAGCGGGAACCTACGAGCAGTACTTC
TRBD2	TRBV11-3	NA	TRBJ2-3	CASSFDGRNTQYF	TGTGCCAGCAGCTTCGACGGGAGGAATACGCAGTATTTT
NA	TRBV4-1	NA	TRBJ2-7	CASSHRASSREQYF	TGCGCCAGCAGCCATCGCGCGAGTTCACGCGAGCAGTACTTC
NA	TRBV7-9	NA	TRBJ1-4	CASSTPGIEKLFF	TGTGCCAGCAGCACCCCAGGGATCGAAAAACTGTTTTTT
NA	TRBV5-1	once	TRBJ1-1	CASSSEGTPNTEAFF	TGCGCCAGCAGCTCGGAGGGCACACCGAACACTGAAGCTTTCTTT
TRBD1	TRBV5-4	NA	TRBJ2-5	CASSTGTGVETQYF	TGTGCCAGCAGCACCGGGACAGGGGTGGAGACCCAGTACTTC
NA	TRBV10-3	NA	TRBJ2-7	CAISAPTGYEQYF	TGTGCCATCAGTGCCCCCACGGGGTACGAGCAGTACTTC
NA	TRBV6-5	once	TRBJ1-1	CASSYGREVVLAFF	TGTGCCAGCAGTTACGGACGGGAGGTAGTTCTAGCTTTCTTT
TRBD2	TRBV6-5	NA	TRBJ2-7	CASSYAASGGHEQYF	TGTGCCAGCAGTTACGCGGCTAGCGGGGGCCACGAGCAGTACTTC
TRBD2	TRBV3-1/TRBV3-2	NA	TRBJ2-5	CASSPTSGQETQYF	TGTGCCAGCAGCCCTACTAGCGGTCAAGAGACCCAGTACTTC
NA	TRBV27	once	TRBJ1-1	CASSNPRGETEAFF	TGTGCCAGCAGTAACCCCAGGGGCGAAACTGAAGCTTTCTTT
NA	TRBV19	NA	TRBJ1-2	CASSSGQGNNYGYTF	TGTGCCAGTAGTTCCGGGCAGGGCAATAACTATGGCTACACCTTC
TRBD2	TRBV29-1	NA	TRBJ2-1	CSVASSGIRNEQFF	TGCAGCGTTGCGTCGAGCGGGATACGCAATGAGCAGTTCTTC
TRBD2	TRBV5-1	NA	TRBJ2-1	CAGSLGLAGGLNEQFF	TGCGCCGGCAGCTTGGGCCTAGCGGGAGGTCTCAATGAGCAGTTCTTC
TRBD2	TRBV4-1	NA	TRBJ2-1	CASSQNSGGAWYNEQFF	TGCGCCAGCAGCCAAAATAGCGGGGGGGCCTGGTACAATGAGCAGTTCTTC
TRBD1	TRBV7-8	NA	TRBJ1-2	CASSLRDRGSYGYTF	TGTGCCAGCAGCTTAAGGGACAGGGGCTCTTATGGCTACACCTTC
TRBD2	TRBV27	NA	TRBJ2-2	CASSFGLAGIGELFF	TGTGCCAGCAGTTTCGGACTAGCGGGGATCGGGGAGCTGTTTTTT
NA	TRBV4-1	few	TRBJ2-7	CASSQDRAISSYEQYF	TGCGCCAGCAGCCAAGATCGAGCGATAAGCTCCTACGAGCAGTACTTC
NA	TRBV30	NA	TRBJ1-5	CAWSMAPEGPQHF	TGTGCCTGGAGTATGGCCCCAGAGGGGCCCCAGCATTTT
NA	TRBV28	NA	TRBJ1-1	CASSPHDRIEAFF	TGTGCCAGCAGTCCCCACGACAGGATCGAAGCTTTCTTT
NA	TRBV2	NA	TRBJ2-7	CASMRGYEQYF	TGTGCCAGCATGCGGGGCTACGAGCAGTACTTC
NA	TRBV7-9	NA	TRBJ1-5	CASSLGSGTVNQPQHF	TGTGCCAGCAGCTTAGGATCGGGAACTGTCAATCAGCCCCAGCATTTT
TRBD1	TRBV6-1	NA	TRBJ1-6	CASSVWDRPSSYNSPLHF	TGTGCCAGCAGTGTTTGGGACAGGCCTAGCTCCTATAATTCACCCCTCCACTTT
NA	TRBV10-3	NA	TRBJ1-5	CAHRRDKTQPQHF	TGTGCCCACAGACGGGACAAAACCCAGCCCCAGCATTTT
TRBD1	TRBV24-1	NA	TRBJ1-1	CATSDLDREDTEAFF	TGTGCCACCAGTGATCTCGACAGGGAGGACACTGAAGCTTTCTTT
TRBD2	TRBV2	NA	TRBJ2-3	CASNGLAGGGDTQYF	TGTGCCAGCAACGGACTAGCGGGAGGGGGGGATACGCAGTATTTT
NA	TRBV5-1	NA	TRBJ2-3	CASSLDQSTDTQYF	TGCGCCAGCAGCTTGGACCAGAGCACAGATACGCAGTATTTT
NA	TRBV2	NA	TRBJ1-2	CASSELWHYGYTF	TGTGCCAGCAGTGAACTGTGGCATTATGGCTACACCTTC
NA	TRBV19	NA	TRBJ2-6	CASSIGLAGANVLTF	TGTGCCAGTAGTATTGGTCTCGCGGGGGCCAACGTCCTGACTTTC
NA	TRBV27	NA	TRBJ1-5	CASSLNTGGPQHF	TGTGCCAGCAGTTTAAACACCGGGGGGCCCCAGCATTTT
NA	TRBV29-1	NA	TRBJ2-1	CSVGPSGGNEQFF	TGCAGCGTTGGACCAAGCGGCGGCAATGAGCAGTTCTTC
TRBD1	TRBV29-1	NA	TRBJ1-5	CSVRDSVNQPQHF	TGCAGCGTTAGGGACAGTGTCAATCAGCCCCAGCATTTT
NA	TRBV19	NA	TRBJ2-3	CASSAGTDVLDTQYF	TGTGCCAGTAGTGCCGGGACTGATGTTCTGGATACGCAGTATTTT
NA	TRBV3-1/TRBV3-2	NA	TRBJ1-1	CVSSQGDREAFF	TGTGTCAGCAGCCAAGGAGACAGGGAAGCTTTCTTT
TRBD1	TRBV4-1	NA	TRBJ2-2	CASSQTGDTGELFF	TGCGCCAGCAGCCAGACAGGGGATACCGGGGAGCTGTTTTTT
TRBD2	TRBV11-3	NA	TRBJ2-3	CASSDRTSGNTDTQYF	TGTGCCAGCAGTGATAGGACTAGCGGCAACACAGATACGCAGTATTTT
TRBD2	TRBV9	NA	TRBJ2-3	CASSVDVWLAGGTDTQYF	TGTGCCAGCAGCGTAGACGTATGGCTAGCGGGGGGCACAGATACGCAGTATTTT
NA	TRBV9	NA	TRBJ2-5	CASSVGSDQETQYF	TGTGCCAGCAGCGTAGGGTCAGACCAAGAGACCCAGTACTTC
TRBD2	TRBV6-1	NA	TRBJ2-7	CASSEERGLGYEQYF	TGTGCCAGCAGTGAAGAGAGGGGACTAGGCTACGAGCAGTACTTC